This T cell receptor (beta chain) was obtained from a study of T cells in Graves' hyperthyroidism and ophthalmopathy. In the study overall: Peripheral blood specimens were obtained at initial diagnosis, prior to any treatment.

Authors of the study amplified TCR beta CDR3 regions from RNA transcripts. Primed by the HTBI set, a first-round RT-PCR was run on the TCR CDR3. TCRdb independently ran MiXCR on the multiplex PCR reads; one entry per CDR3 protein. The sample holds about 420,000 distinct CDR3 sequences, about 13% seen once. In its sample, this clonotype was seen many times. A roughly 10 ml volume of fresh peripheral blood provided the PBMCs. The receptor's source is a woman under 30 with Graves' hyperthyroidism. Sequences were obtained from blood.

This CDR3 is CSARLRGNYEQYF. CDR3 DNA: TGCAGTGCTCGGTTACGAGGGAACTACGAGCAGTACTTC. The rearrangement links TRBV20-1 to TRBJ2-7, with D possibly matching TRBD2 (5 bases). V lost 5 bases and J lost 3, with 14 bases in between. This CDR3 has 13 amino acids. From germline, CDR1 is DFQATT and CDR2 SNEGSKA (reference sequence).